This is a list of T cell receptor beta chains from one sample in a study of cytomegalovirus exposure and HLA in healthy donors. Sequencing was performed with immunoSEQ multiplex PCR; in TCRdb, only in-frame clones are kept and a portion is missing. The data hold under 250,000 clones, with around 73% observed a single time. Material: PBMCs. Receptor source: a woman aged 30 to 39 in good health and CMV-seronegative. Both conserved end residues are part of each CDR3. Each record gives: D gene, V gene, clone size, J gene, CDR3 protein, CDR3 DNA. A D gene is named only where the DNA matches it firmly. Where a row states a size, it is once, few, many or the class of an expanded clone; other rows omit it.

>NA|TRBV27|once|TRBJ2-3
CASTPGGGLSDTQYF
TGTGCCAGCACTCCCGGCGGGGGCCTTTCAGATACGCAGTATTTT
>NA|TRBV10-3|NA|TRBJ1-4
CATKGQNANEKLFF
TGTGCCACCAAAGGACAGAACGCGAATGAAAAACTGTTTTTT
>NA|TRBV18|NA|TRBJ1-2
CASSPSYSGRVNYGYTF
TGTGCCAGCTCACCATCTTATTCGGGCAGGGTAAACTATGGCTACACCTTC
>TRBD1|TRBV18|NA|TRBJ2-7
CASSPPGTGRYEQYF
TGTGCCAGCTCACCACCTGGGACAGGGCGGTACGAGCAGTACTTC
>TRBD1|TRBV10-3|NA|TRBJ2-2
CAISEDRDTGELFF
TGTGCCATCAGTGAGGACAGGGACACCGGGGAGCTGTTTTTT
>TRBD2|TRBV6-4|NA|TRBJ2-7
CASSDWREIYEQYF
TGTGCCAGCAGTGACTGGCGGGAGATCTACGAGCAGTACTTC
>NA|TRBV5-6|NA|TRBJ2-1
CASSSPSYYNEQFF
TGTGCCAGCAGCTCCCCTAGCTACTACAATGAGCAGTTCTTC
>NA|TRBV2|NA|TRBJ2-1
CASSARSPGYNEQFF
TGTGCCAGCAGTGCTAGGAGTCCCGGCTACAATGAGCAGTTCTTC
>TRBD1|TRBV9|NA|TRBJ1-1
CASSALTGKGTEAFF
TGTGCCAGCAGCGCATTGACAGGGAAGGGCACTGAAGCTTTCTTT
>NA|TRBV4-2|once|TRBJ2-3
CARSGGKGASRTDTQYF
TGTGCACGGTCGGGGGGGAAGGGGGCGTCACGCACAGATACGCAGTATTTT
>TRBD1|TRBV27|NA|TRBJ1-2
CASSRQGLDGYTF
TGTGCCAGCAGTCGACAGGGCCTGGATGGCTACACCTTC
>NA|TRBV9|NA|TRBJ2-1
CASSVTGGLRNEQFF
TGTGCCAGCAGCGTAACTGGAGGGCTTCGGAATGAGCAGTTCTTC
>NA|TRBV11-2|NA|TRBJ1-1
CASRRTGNSEAFF
TGTGCCAGCAGGAGGACTGGGAACTCTGAAGCTTTCTTT
>TRBD2|TRBV7-2|NA|TRBJ2-7
CASSLTSGTYEQYF
TGTGCCAGCAGCCTCACTAGCGGCACCTACGAGCAGTACTTC
>NA|TRBV6-1|NA|TRBJ2-7
CASSSSGYEQYF
TGTGCCAGCAGTTCGTCGGGTTACGAGCAGTACTTC
>NA|TRBV5-4|NA|TRBJ2-7
CASSPNRDPYEQYF
TGTGCCAGCAGCCCTAACAGGGATCCCTACGAGCAGTACTTC
>NA|TRBV7-6|NA|TRBJ2-1
CASSLGRSGYNEQFF
TGTGCCAGCAGCTTAGGGAGGAGCGGATACAATGAGCAGTTCTTC
>NA|TRBV6-1|NA|TRBJ2-1
CASGADYNEQFF
TGTGCCAGCGGGGCCGATTACAATGAGCAGTTCTTC
>TRBD1|TRBV9|NA|TRBJ2-6
CASKPGTGARSGANVLTF
TGTGCCAGTAAACCGGGGACAGGGGCCCGCTCTGGGGCCAACGTCCTGACTTTC
>TRBD2|TRBV2|NA|TRBJ2-7
CASRGTSGRDEQYF
TGTGCCAGCAGGGGGACTAGCGGGAGGGACGAGCAGTACTTC
>NA|TRBV5-1|NA|TRBJ2-6
CASSGSPYSGANVLTF
TGCGCCAGCAGCGGGAGCCCCTACTCTGGGGCCAACGTCCTGACTTTC
>TRBD2|TRBV27|NA|TRBJ2-1
CASSPRLAWGNEQFF
TGTGCCAGCAGTCCAAGACTAGCGTGGGGCAATGAGCAGTTCTTC
>TRBD1|TRBV2|NA|TRBJ2-1
CASSEVGRGPYNEQFF
TGTGCCAGCAGTGAGGTGGGCAGGGGGCCCTACAATGAGCAGTTCTTC
>TRBD1|TRBV14|NA|TRBJ2-2
CASSQGAAGGDTGELFF
TGTGCCAGCAGCCAGGGTGCTGCAGGGGGCGACACCGGGGAGCTGTTTTTT
>TRBD1|TRBV5-1|NA|TRBJ2-7
CASAPGQGSCEQYF
TGCGCCAGTGCACCGGGACAGGGGAGTTGCGAGCAGTACTTC
>TRBD1|TRBV5-1|NA|TRBJ1-6
CASSLTGPGGSPLHF
TGCGCCAGCAGCTTAACAGGGCCAGGGGGTTCGCCCCTCCACTTT
>NA|TRBV19|NA|TRBJ2-1
CASSGGLYNEQFF
TGTGCCAGTAGTGGCGGCCTATACAATGAGCAGTTCTTC
>NA|TRBV9|few|TRBJ1-1
CASSVDGRVMAEAFF
TGTGCCAGCAGCGTAGACGGGAGGGTAATGGCTGAAGCTTTCTTT
>TRBD2|TRBV7-9|NA|TRBJ2-3
CASSRGLAGASTDTQYF
TGTGCCAGCAGCCGGGGACTAGCGGGGGCAAGCACAGATACGCAGTATTTT
>NA|TRBV29-1|NA|TRBJ2-1
CSVPPTERAYNEQFF
TGCAGCGTTCCCCCCACGGAGCGGGCTTACAATGAGCAGTTCTTC
>TRBD1|TRBV10-3|NA|TRBJ1-2
CAISSGGQGDYGYTF
TGTGCCATCAGTAGTGGGGGACAGGGTGACTATGGCTACACCTTC
>NA|TRBV5-1|NA|TRBJ2-3
CASNQGSTDTQYF
TGCGCCAGCAACCAGGGGAGCACAGATACGCAGTATTTT
>NA|TRBV28|NA|TRBJ2-7
CASTPAGYHEQYF
TGTGCCAGCACTCCGGCAGGTTACCACGAGCAGTACTTC
>NA|TRBV6-5|NA|TRBJ2-7
CASTHRGGSGNEQYF
TGTGCCAGCACCCACAGGGGGGGATCAGGCAACGAGCAGTACTTC
>NA|TRBV19|NA|TRBJ1-1
CASSTRWRNTEAFF
TGTGCCAGTAGTACTCGGTGGAGGAACACTGAAGCTTTCTTT
>TRBD2|TRBV2|NA|TRBJ2-1
CATLAGGPHHIGGEQFF
TGTGCCACCCTAGCGGGAGGGCCACACCATATTGGTGGAGAGCAGTTCTTC
>TRBD1|TRBV27|NA|TRBJ1-4
CASSDRGHNNEKLFF
TGTGCCAGCAGCGACAGGGGGCATAATAATGAAAAACTGTTTTTT
>NA|TRBV5-1|NA|TRBJ2-1
CASSPAGSYNEQFF
TGCGCCAGCAGCCCAGCGGGTTCCTACAATGAGCAGTTCTTC
>NA|TRBV18|NA|TRBJ1-1
CASSPQIRQFEAFF
TGTGCCAGCTCACCACAAATTCGACAGTTTGAAGCTTTCTTT
>TRBD1|TRBV6-5|NA|TRBJ2-3
CASSLGQGTDTQYF
TGTGCCAGCAGTCTGGGACAGGGTACAGATACGCAGTATTTT
>NA|TRBV5-1|NA|TRBJ1-1
CASSTSTGNTEAFF
TGCGCCAGCAGCACGAGCACAGGGAACACTGAAGCTTTCTTT